These 32 T cell receptor beta chains originate from one sample sequenced in a study of cytomegalovirus exposure and HLA in healthy donors. PCR primers comprised 60 Vbeta and 13 Jbeta primers. The protocol was immunoSEQ multiplex PCR, while the TCRdb copy is restricted to in-frame clones and leaves out a portion. The sample yields 150,000 to 200,000 clones, more than 80% seen once. Sequenced material: PBMCs. Source of these receptors: a woman aged 18-29 years in good health and CMV-seronegative.

V usage is TRBV19 and J usage is TRBJ1-2; TRBD1 agrees at 7 bases. Trimming at V came to 7 bases and at J to 0 bases, leaving 5 bases not matched to a gene. This CDR3 region has 14 residues. Germline V lookup: CDR1 LNHDA, CDR2 SQIVND (reference sequence). This CDR3 reads CASTPGQANYGYTF. The CDR3 DNA reads as TGTGCCAGTACCCCAGGACAGGCTAACTATGGCTACACCTTC.

The chain joins TRBV5-1 to TRBJ2-3; possible D gene TRBD1, 5 bases. The V gene lost 1 base and the J gene lost 0 bases, with 12 bases spanning the gap. In germline, CDR1 is SGHRS, CDR2 YFSETQ. The CDR3 length is 16 residues. CDR3 in amino acids: CASSLMGPASTDTQYF. CDR3 DNA: TGCGCCAGCAGCTTGATGGGGCCTGCTAGCACAGATACGCAGTATTTT.

The chain employs TRBV29-1 and TRBJ2-2, with a possible D match to TRBD1 (6 bases). V was cut by 4 bases and J by 0 bases, with 9 bases left in between. The CDR3 runs 14 residues. Germline V gene lookup returns CDR1 SQVTM and CDR2 ANQGSEA. The CDR3 loop reads CSVVEGANTGELFF. The CDR3 DNA reads TGCAGCGTTGTTGAGGGGGCGAACACCGGGGAGCTGTTTTTT.

The chain uses TRBV4-1 and TRBJ2-7; the match to TRBD1 covers 8 bases. The V segment lost 4 bases and the J segment 5 bases; nucleotides outside the gene matches: 10. Germline V gene sequence: CDR1 MGHRA, CDR2 YSYEKL. The CDR3 contains 15 residues. CDR3 sequence reads: CASSPGQGPTHEQYF. The CDR3 region has the DNA TGCGCCAGCAGCCCAGGACAGGGACCAACCCACGAGCAGTACTTC.

The rearrangement joins TRBV4-1 to TRBJ2-1; D perhaps matches TRBD1 (7 bases). The CDR3 runs to 16 residues. The V end was cut by 0 bases, the J end by 4 bases, with 13 bases between. Germline CDR1 reads MGHRA; CDR2 reads YSYEKL. The CDR3 coding sequence is TGCGCCAGCAGCCAAGATTGGGCAGGGGGGTACAATGAGCAGTTCTTC. Protein product: CASSQDWAGGYNEQFF.

The chain has TRBV6-5 and TRBJ1-6; 8 positions agree with TRBD1. Germline assignment: CDR1 MNHEY and CDR2 SVGAGI. This CDR3 comprises 15 residues. Trimming removed 0 bases from V and 7 bases from J; junction bases left unmatched: 2. CDR3 sequence (DNA): TGTGCCAGCAGTTACTCGTGGGACAGGAATTCACCCCTCCACTTT. Translating it yields CASSYSWDRNSPLHF.

This sequence joins TRBV5-1 and TRBJ2-3, with 11 bases that match TRBD1. J was trimmed by 4 bases and V by 4 bases; bases with no gene match: 5. This CDR3 has 15 amino acids. Germline CDR1 SGHRS, CDR2 YFSETQ. The CDR3 loop reads CASSPGTGGPDTQYF. CDR3 DNA: TGCGCCAGCAGCCCGGGGACAGGGGGACCAGATACGCAGTATTTT.

The CDR3 DNA is TGTGCCAGCAGTAGACAGGGCAACACCGGGGAGCTGTTTTTT. Its translation: CASSRQGNTGELFF. V usage is TRBV11-3 and J usage is TRBJ2-2, with 7 bases that match TRBD1. Losses at the gene ends were 6 bases for V and 2 bases for J; bases not matched to a gene: 3. The length of the CDR3 is 14 residues. Germline CDR1 reads SGHNT; CDR2 reads YENEEA.

The chain couples TRBV6-5 to TRBJ2-1; tentative D call: TRBD1 (6 bases). CDR1 is MNHEY, CDR2 SVGAGI, per germline. This CDR3 contains 14 residues. Trimming took 5 bases from V and 5 from J, leaving 13 bases between them. Written as DNA, the CDR3 is TGTGCCAGCAGTCCCTACAGGGTTGACAATGAGCAGTTCTTC. This codes for CASSPYRVDNEQFF.

V is TRBV5-1 and J is TRBJ1-3; 7 bases are a match to TRBD1. This CDR3 has 16 residues. The trim removed 1 base at V and 2 bases at J, leaving 6 bases unmatched. Germline V gene sequence: CDR1 SGHRS, CDR2 YFSETQ. The CDR3 region is CASSLLQGGAGNTIYF. CDR3 bases: TGCGCCAGCAGCTTGCTTCAGGGGGGCGCTGGAAACACCATATATTTT.

The chain joins TRBV11-2 to TRBJ1-2; possibly TRBD1 for D (6 bases). V was pared by 1 base and J by 4 bases, with 10 bases between. The CDR3 runs 14 residues. Germline V gene data show CDR1 as SGHAT and CDR2 as FQNNGV. Here the CDR3 reads CASSLGADSYGYTF. The DNA for the CDR3 is TGTGCCAGCAGCTTAGGGGCGGACAGCTATGGCTACACCTTC.

V usage is TRBV7-3 and J usage is TRBJ2-1, with D uncertain. CDR1 is SGHTA, CDR2 FQGTGA, per germline. Deletions cut 7 bases from V and 0 bases from J, with 10 bases between. The CDR3 is 14 residues long. CDR3 sequence reads: CASTNRISYNEQFF. The CDR3 DNA sequence: TGTGCCAGCACCAACAGAATCTCCTACAATGAGCAGTTCTTC.

V usage is TRBV7-3 and J usage is TRBJ2-1, with 10 bases that match TRBD1. The CDR3 contains 16 residues. The V gene end was trimmed by 5 bases and the J gene end by 8 bases; junction bases not matched to a gene: 12. Germline assignment: CDR1 SGHTA and CDR2 FQGTGA. The CDR3 DNA sequence: TGTGCCAGCAGCCTCAATACAGGGACAGGGGCTTATGAGCAGTTCTTC. Translating it yields CASSLNTGTGAYEQFF.

The chain couples TRBV6-6 to TRBJ2-2; a possible D gene is TRBD1 (6 bases). The CDR3 loop spans 16 amino acids. The V end lost 5 bases, the J end lost 8 bases, and 21 bases lay between the germline ends. The V gene's germline CDR1 is MNHNY and CDR2 SVGAGI (reference sequence). The CDR3 region is CASSTQLSGASGELFF. CDR3 nucleotide sequence: TGTGCCAGCAGTACACAACTTTCAGGGGCCTCGGGGGAGCTGTTTTTT.

For this clone: The germline gene is not matched at one end of the junction; a read error may be the cause. This chain's CDR3 is CSSSLDRGGGTEAFF. The CDR3 nucleotides read TGTTCCAGCAGCTTAGATAGGGGGGGCGGCACTGAAGCTTTCTTT. The V gene is TRBV7-9, the J gene TRBJ1-1; a possible D gene is TRBD1 (6 bases). This CDR3 comprises 15 residues. Germline CDR1 and CDR2: SEHNR and FQNEAQ (reference sequence).

The V call is TRBV19, the J call TRBJ1-1; D not certain. CDR3 length equals 10 residues. Between the trimmed V and J ends, which lost 0 bases and 11 bases, there was a span of 4 bases. Germline V gene data show CDR1 as LNHDA and CDR2 as SQIVND (reference sequence). CDR3 loop: CASSIDRAFF. The CDR3, as DNA: TGTGCCAGTAGTATAGATCGGGCTTTCTTT.

The chain links TRBV6-1 to TRBJ1-4; D is perhaps TRBD1 (6 bases). Germline V gene lookup returns CDR1 MNHNS and CDR2 SASEGT. V was clipped by 7 bases and J by 3 bases, with 9 bases between them. CDR3 length: 13 residues. This CDR3 is CASNGQPNEKLFF. The CDR3 region has the DNA TGTGCCAGCAACGGACAGCCTAATGAAAAACTGTTTTTT.

The V call is TRBV19, the J call TRBJ2-7, with D perhaps matching TRBD1 (6 bases). This CDR3 is built from 15 residues. V was clipped by 5 bases and J by 0 bases, with 14 bases between them. The germline gives CDR1 LNHDA, CDR2 SQIVND (reference sequence). The CDR3 protein is CASSAYGGHSYEQYF. CDR3 DNA: TGTGCCAGTAGTGCGTATGGGGGCCACTCCTACGAGCAGTACTTC.

Regarding this clone: One junction end disagrees with the germline gene, perhaps due to a read error. J is TRBJ2-7 and V is TRBV7-9; D possibly corresponds to TRBD1 (6 bases). The CDR3 totals 12 residues. Germline V gene sequence: CDR1 SEHNR, CDR2 FQNEAQ (reference sequence). DNA of the CDR3: TGTTCCAGCAGCTTAGCGACAGGCGAGCAGTACTTC. As protein: CSSSLATGEQYF.

The chain carries TRBV19 and TRBJ2-5, with D hard to call. Germline values: CDR1 LNHDA, CDR2 SQIVND (reference sequence). This CDR3 is built from 13 residues. Trimming pared 3 bases from V and 5 bases from J, leaving 10 bases between. The CDR3 spells CASSIVSWETQYF. As DNA, the CDR3 is TGTGCCAGTAGTATTGTCAGTTGGGAGACCCAGTACTTC.

This chain connects TRBV2 to TRBJ2-7; TRBD1 is a possible D gene (6 bases). The CDR3 sequence is 13 residues long. Between the trimmed V and J ends, which lost 3 bases and 2 bases, there was a span of 8 bases. In germline, CDR1 is SNHLY, CDR2 FYNNEI. The CDR3 spells CASSDAGAYEQYF. The DNA for the CDR3 is TGTGCCAGCAGTGATGCAGGGGCCTACGAGCAGTACTTC. Combining the CDR3 with reference TRBV2 and TRBJ2-7 gives the whole variable domain EPEVTQTPSHQVTQMGQEVILRCVPISNHLYFYWYRQILGQKVEFLVSFYNNEISEKSEIFDDQFSVERPDGSNFTLKIRSTKLEDSAMYFCASSDAGAYEQYFGPGTRLTVT.

The J gene is TRBJ1-2, the V gene TRBV5-1; perhaps TRBD1 as D (6 bases). The CDR3 consists of 15 residues. V lost 3 bases, J lost 5 bases, and 17 bases lay in between. CDR1 is SGHRS and CDR2 is YFSETQ in the germline V gene. CDR3 nucleotides: TGCGCCAGCAGCTATGATACAGGGCCGGGATATGGCTACACCTTC. Translated, it gives CASSYDTGPGYGYTF.

The V call is TRBV15, the J call TRBJ2-1; tentative D call: TRBD2 (6 bases). From germline, CDR1 is LNHNV and CDR2 YYDKDF (reference sequence). CDR3 length: 13 residues. V lost 11 bases and J 5 bases, leaving 16 bases between the germline ends. CDR3: CAAKAGYHNEQFF. The CDR3 nucleotides read TGTGCCGCCAAGGCGGGATATCACAATGAGCAGTTCTTC.

CDR3 protein: CASSETGGEGYTF. As DNA, the CDR3 is TGTGCCAGCAGTGAAACGGGAGGGGAGGGCTACACCTTC. The V and J genes are TRBV2 and TRBJ1-2, with a possible D match to TRBD1 (5 bases). CDR1 is SNHLY and CDR2 is FYNNEI in the germline V gene. The CDR3 has 13 residues. The V end lost 2 bases, the J end lost 8 bases, and 12 bases lay between the germline ends. Supplemented by reference TRBV2 and TRBJ1-2, the full variable domain reads EPEVTQTPSHQVTQMGQEVILRCVPISNHLYFYWYRQILGQKVEFLVSFYNNEISEKSEIFDDQFSVERPDGSNFTLKIRSTKLEDSAMYFCASSETGGEGYTFGSGTRLTVV.

The rearrangement joins TRBV29-1 to TRBJ2-7, with 7 bases matching TRBD2. The CDR3 spans 16 residues. Germline V gene data show CDR1 as SQVTM and CDR2 as ANQGSEA. V dropped 4 bases and J dropped 0; count of bases not matched to a gene: 12. CDR3 DNA sequence: TGCAGCGTTGGGGCCCCCTCTAGCGGACTCTCCTACGAGCAGTACTTC. As protein: CSVGAPSSGLSYEQYF.

The chain recombines TRBV14 with TRBJ1-1; possible D gene TRBD1, 6 bases. Germline values: CDR1 SGHDN, CDR2 FVKESK. With 0 bases removed from V and 1 base from J, the gap between germline ends came to 6 bases. The CDR3 consists of 14 residues. Here the CDR3 DNA reads TGTGCCAGCAGCCAAGACAGGGGGAACACTGAAGCTTTCTTT. This sequence encodes CASSQDRGNTEAFF.

The J gene is TRBJ2-7, the V gene TRBV28; D possibly corresponds to TRBD2 (6 bases). The CDR3 sequence is 14 residues long. CDR1 and CDR2 from the germline V gene are MDHEN and SYDVKM. Trimming removed 3 bases at V and 4 bases at J, with 13 bases between. As DNA, the CDR3 is TGTGCCAGCAGTTTCCCGCCGGGGGATTACGAGCAGTACTTC. Amino acid sequence: CASSFPPGDYEQYF.

The V gene is TRBV6-5, the J gene TRBJ2-3; 8 nucleotides line up with TRBD1. Unmatched junction bases numbered 9, after V lost 1 base and J lost 6 bases. Germline V gives CDR1 MNHEY, CDR2 SVGAGI. The CDR3 spans 16 residues. The CDR3 coding sequence is TGTGCCAGCAGTTACTTTGCGCCAGGGGGCGGCGATACGCAGTATTTT. Translation gives CASSYFAPGGGDTQYF.

The chain couples TRBV27 to TRBJ2-1; maybe TRBD1 (5 bases). The CDR3 runs 13 residues. Per the germline V gene, CDR1 is MNHEY and CDR2 is SMNVEV (reference sequence). The V end was cut by 2 bases, the J end by 5 bases, with 7 bases between. Here the CDR3 reads CASSLLGHNEQFF. Here the CDR3 DNA reads TGTGCCAGCAGTTTACTGGGGCACAATGAGCAGTTCTTC.

The chain combines TRBV6-1 with TRBJ2-5; 11 bases line up with TRBD2. The CDR3 is made up of 19 amino acids. After removal of 2 bases from V and 3 bases from J, the junction contained 14 bases not matched to a gene. Germline V gene data show CDR1 as MNHNS and CDR2 as SASEGT. The CDR3 is CASSETGLAGGRFKETQYF. The DNA of the CDR3 is TGTGCCAGCAGTGAAACGGGCCTAGCGGGGGGCAGATTTAAAGAGACCCAGTACTTC.

The chain has TRBV4-1 and TRBJ1-4, with 11 bases identical to TRBD1. Germline CDR1 and CDR2: MGHRA and YSYEKL. This CDR3 is 15 amino acids long. V shed 3 bases, J shed 7 bases, and the junction held 4 bases outside the gene matches. The CDR3 spells CASSQGQGGSEKLFF. In DNA, the CDR3 is TGCGCCAGCAGCCAGGGACAGGGGGGTAGTGAAAAACTGTTTTTT.

This chain joins TRBV19 and TRBJ2-7, with 8 bases matching TRBD2. Per germline, CDR1 LNHDA and CDR2 SQIVND (reference sequence). This CDR3 is 15 amino acids long. The V gene end was trimmed by 3 bases and the J gene end by 2 bases; junction bases not matched to a gene: 6. CDR3 sequence (DNA): TGTGCCAGTAGTATGAGGGGGACTAGTCCCTACGAGCAGTACTTC. Translation: CASSMRGTSPYEQYF.